This T cell receptor (beta chain) was captured in a study of identical twins. This CDR3 is 12 amino acids long. J lost 12 bases, V lost 2 bases, and 4 bases had no gene match. Study observations and caveats: For cord blood, abundant beta clonotypes had fewer insertions, unlike memory repertoires, which showed none.

A single record per CDR3 protein comes from TCRdb applying MiXCR to the 5' RACE reads. Of 1.5 million to 2 million distinct CDR3 sequences listed, roughly a third are singletons. As for this clonotype: The antigen is not known.

The donors were all healthy and Caucasian. This rearrangement joins TRBV12-3 or TRBV12-4 to TRBJ2-1; 7 bases line up with TRBD2. This TCR derives from a newborn girl in good health. Sequenced input: cord blood. CDR3 DNA sequence: TGTGCCAGCAGTTTATGGCGGGAGAGGCAGTTCTTC. Translating gives CASSLWRERQFF.